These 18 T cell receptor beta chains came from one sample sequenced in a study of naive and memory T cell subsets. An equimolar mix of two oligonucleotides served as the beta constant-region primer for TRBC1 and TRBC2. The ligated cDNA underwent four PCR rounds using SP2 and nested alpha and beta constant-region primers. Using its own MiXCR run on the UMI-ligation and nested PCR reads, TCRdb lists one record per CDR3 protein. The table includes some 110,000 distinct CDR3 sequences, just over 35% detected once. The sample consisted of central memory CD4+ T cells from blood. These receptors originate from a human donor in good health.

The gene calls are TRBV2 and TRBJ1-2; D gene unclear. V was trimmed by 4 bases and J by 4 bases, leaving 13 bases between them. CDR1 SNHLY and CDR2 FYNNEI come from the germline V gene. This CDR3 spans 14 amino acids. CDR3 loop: CASSGTDGSYGYTF. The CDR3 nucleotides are TGTGCCAGCAGTGGGACCGATGGATCCTATGGCTACACCTTC. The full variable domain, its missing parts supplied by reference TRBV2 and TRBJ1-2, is EPEVTQTPSHQVTQMGQEVILRCVPISNHLYFYWYRQILGQKVEFLVSFYNNEISEKSEIFDDQFSVERPDGSNFTLKIRSTKLEDSAMYFCASSGTDGSYGYTFGSGTRLTVV.

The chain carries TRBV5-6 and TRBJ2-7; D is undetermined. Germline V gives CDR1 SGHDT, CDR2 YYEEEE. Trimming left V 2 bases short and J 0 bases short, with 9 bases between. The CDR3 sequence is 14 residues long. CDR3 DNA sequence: TGTGCCAGCAGCTTACCGCACCACTCCTACGAGCAGTACTTC. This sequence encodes CASSLPHHSYEQYF.

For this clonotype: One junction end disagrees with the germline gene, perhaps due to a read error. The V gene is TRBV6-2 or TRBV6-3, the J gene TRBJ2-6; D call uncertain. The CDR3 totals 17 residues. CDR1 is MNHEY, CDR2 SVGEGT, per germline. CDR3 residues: CASSNSAYRSGANVLTF. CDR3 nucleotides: TGTGCCAGCAGTAACTCGGCGTATAGGTCTGGGGCCAACGTCCTGACTTTC.

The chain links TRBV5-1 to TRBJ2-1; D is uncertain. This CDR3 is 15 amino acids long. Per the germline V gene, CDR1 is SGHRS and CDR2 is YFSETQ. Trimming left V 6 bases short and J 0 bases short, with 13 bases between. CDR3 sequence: CASNYAPSSYNEQFF. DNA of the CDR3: TGCGCCAGCAATTACGCTCCGAGCTCCTACAATGAGCAGTTCTTC.

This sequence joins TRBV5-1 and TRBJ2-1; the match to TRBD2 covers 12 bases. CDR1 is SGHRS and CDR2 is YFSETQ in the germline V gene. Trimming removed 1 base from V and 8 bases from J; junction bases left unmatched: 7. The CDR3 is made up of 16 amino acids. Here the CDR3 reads CASSLRTSGKIDEQFF. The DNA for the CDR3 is TGCGCCAGCAGCTTGAGGACTAGCGGGAAAATCGATGAGCAGTTCTTC.

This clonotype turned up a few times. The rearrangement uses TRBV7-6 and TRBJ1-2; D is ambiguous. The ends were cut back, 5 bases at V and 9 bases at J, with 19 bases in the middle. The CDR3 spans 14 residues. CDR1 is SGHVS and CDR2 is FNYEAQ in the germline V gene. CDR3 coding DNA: TGTGCCAGCAGCCCAAGCCGGTCAGGTCTTCGCTACACCTTC. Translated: CASSPSRSGLRYTF.

The CDR3: CASSLQEGGETQYF. CDR3 sequence (DNA): TGTGCCAGCAGTTTGCAGGAAGGAGGAGAGACCCAGTACTTC. This chain joins TRBV12-3 or TRBV12-4 and TRBJ2-5, with D maybe TRBD2 (5 bases). There are 14 residues in the CDR3. Trimming took off 3 bases at V and 4 bases at J, with 12 bases between the two ends.

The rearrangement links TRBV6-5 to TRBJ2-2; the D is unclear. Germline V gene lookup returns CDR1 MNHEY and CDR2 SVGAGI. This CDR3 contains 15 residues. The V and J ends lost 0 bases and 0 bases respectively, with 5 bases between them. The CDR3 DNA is TGTGCCAGCAGTTACTCGGGCACGAACACCGGGGAGCTGTTTTTT. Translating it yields CASSYSGTNTGELFF.

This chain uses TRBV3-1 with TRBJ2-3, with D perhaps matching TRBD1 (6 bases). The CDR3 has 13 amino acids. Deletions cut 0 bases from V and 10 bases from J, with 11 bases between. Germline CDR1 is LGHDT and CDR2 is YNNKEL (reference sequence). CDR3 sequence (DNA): TGTGCCAGCAGCCAAGACAGGGGTCAGGCGCAGTATTTT. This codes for CASSQDRGQAQYF.

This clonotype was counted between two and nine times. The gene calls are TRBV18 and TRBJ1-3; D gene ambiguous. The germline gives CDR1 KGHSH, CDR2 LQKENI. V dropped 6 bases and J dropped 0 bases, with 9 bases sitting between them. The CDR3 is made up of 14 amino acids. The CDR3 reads CASSNQDSGNTIYF. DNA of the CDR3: TGTGCCAGCTCCAACCAGGACTCTGGAAACACCATATATTTT.

The CDR3 protein is CASSVGQPKETQYF. The CDR3 DNA follows: TGTGCCAGCAGCGTGGGACAGCCCAAAGAGACCCAGTACTTC. The chain joins TRBV5-5 to TRBJ2-5; 7 bases map to TRBD1. The CDR3 is made up of 14 amino acids. The junction had 6 bases not matched to a gene; V was cut back by 4 bases and J by 3 bases. From germline, CDR1 is SGHKS and CDR2 YYEKEE (reference sequence).

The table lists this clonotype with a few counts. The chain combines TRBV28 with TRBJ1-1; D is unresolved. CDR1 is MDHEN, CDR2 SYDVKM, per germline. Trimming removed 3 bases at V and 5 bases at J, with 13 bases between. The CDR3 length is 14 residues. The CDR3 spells CASSLLGLGTEAFF. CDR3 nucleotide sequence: TGTGCCAGCAGTTTGTTGGGCCTCGGGACTGAAGCTTTCTTT.

Written as DNA, the CDR3 is TGTGCCAGCAGCCAAGATCTCGGGACTAGCGGGAAGGAGCAGTTCTTC. As protein: CASSQDLGTSGKEQFF. This sequence joins TRBV3-1 and TRBJ2-1; 13 positions match TRBD2. The CDR3 length is 16 residues. Unmatched junction bases numbered 6, after V lost 0 bases and J lost 10 bases. Germline assignment: CDR1 LGHDT and CDR2 YNNKEL (reference sequence).

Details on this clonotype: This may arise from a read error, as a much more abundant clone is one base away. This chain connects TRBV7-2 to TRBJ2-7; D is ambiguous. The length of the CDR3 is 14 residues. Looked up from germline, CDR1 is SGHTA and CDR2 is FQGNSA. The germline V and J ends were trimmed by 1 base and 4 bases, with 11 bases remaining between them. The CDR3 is CTSSLGPPPYEQYF. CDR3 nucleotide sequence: TGTACCAGCAGCTTAGGGCCTCCCCCATACGAGCAGTACTTC.

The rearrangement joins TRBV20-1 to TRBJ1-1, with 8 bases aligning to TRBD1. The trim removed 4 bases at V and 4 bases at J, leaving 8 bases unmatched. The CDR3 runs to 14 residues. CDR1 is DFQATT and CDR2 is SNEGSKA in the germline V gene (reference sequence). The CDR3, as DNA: TGCAGTGCTAAAGGGACAGGTCGGCGCACTGAAGCTTTCTTT. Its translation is CSAKGTGRRTEAFF.

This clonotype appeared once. The DNA of the CDR3 is TGTGCCAGCAGCCCCCAAGGGGGCGCCAGTTCCTACGAGCAGTACTTC. It codes for CASSPQGGASSYEQYF. The rearrangement links TRBV7-2 to TRBJ2-7, with 7 bases lining up with TRBD1. This CDR3 region has 16 residues. Germline lookup yields CDR1 SGHTA and CDR2 FQGNSA. V lost 5 bases, J lost 1 base, and 11 bases stayed unmatched.

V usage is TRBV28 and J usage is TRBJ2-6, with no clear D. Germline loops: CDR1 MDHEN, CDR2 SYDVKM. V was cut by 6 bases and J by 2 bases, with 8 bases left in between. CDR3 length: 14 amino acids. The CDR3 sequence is CASSRVAGANVLTF. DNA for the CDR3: TGTGCCAGCAGCCGGGTCGCTGGGGCCAACGTCCTGACTTTC.

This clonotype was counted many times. In nucleotides, the CDR3 is TGTGCCACCGCTACAGGGGGCGATCAGCCCCAGCATTTT. As protein: CATATGGDQPQHF. This sequence joins TRBV6-1 and TRBJ1-5, with 9 nucleotides matching TRBD1. From germline, CDR1 is MNHNS and CDR2 SASEGT. The CDR3 length is 13 residues. Losses at the gene ends were 10 bases for V and 5 bases for J; bases not matched to a gene: 6.